This T cell receptor beta chain appears in the sequencing data of a study of blood T cell repertoires in COVID-19. Study-wide background: Some COVID-19 samples were acute and others convalescent; all came from the United States, Italy and Spain. In each case, the material was cDNA or gDNA derived from T cells, B-cell-depleted T cells, or PBMCs.

As handled by the study authors: Nucleated cell counts were estimated from reference gene primer amplification. TCRdb's copy holds only in-frame clones and misses some; the assay was immunoSEQ multiplex PCR. D and trimming were read from the DNA, whereas the V and J calls and clone size are those reported in that table. The sample lists 250,000 to 300,000 clones, 80% to 90% occurring once. The count of this clone is one. Those enrolled in Seattle joined during active infection and were followed longitudinally afterward. CDR3 length: 14 residues. V lost 4 bases and J 2 bases, leaving 14 bases between the germline ends. CDR1 is GTSNPN, CDR2 SVGIG, per germline (reference sequence).

The specimen was peripheral blood. The chain uses TRBV30 and TRBJ1-1; D is unclear. The sequence was collected from a woman aged 70-85 years with COVID-19, enrolled during active disease. This chain's CDR3 is CAWTPRGDNTEAFF. The CDR3 bases are TGTGCCTGGACACCCCGGGGAGATAACACTGAAGCTTTCTTT.